This T cell receptor (beta chain) comes out of a study of beta chain features in type 1 diabetes listed by TCRdb under 2018. Concerning the study at large: Mean age, gender distribution, total cell number and subset yield did not differ between patients and healthy donors. A total of 90 million to 140 million sorted cells were examined across all samples, and RNA yield correlated strongly with the number of cells per subset. In the study, recently diagnosed type 1 diabetes patients and matched healthy donors were compared on the TCRB repertoires of their sorted circulating CD4+ T cell subsets. Naive and central memory subsets were obtained from all 28 donors, but regulatory and stem cell-like memory subsets were isolated from only 8 patients and roughly 8 healthy donors.

The investigation overall reported the following: Shorter templates might be favored by PCR, yet because patient and control samples were amplified and corrected together, any such skew would affect both groups equally. Because the HLA sub-analyses included only small numbers of individuals, any influence of HLA type on TCRB rearrangement was left unresolved. Naive, central memory and regulatory TCRB repertoires appeared to be more similar among patients than among healthy donors. Because cDNA rather than genomic DNA was sequenced, highly expressing activated cells could have been over-represented, although no difference in activation and CD3 levels was found between groups. Type 1 diabetes patients showed a moderate but significant shortening of TCRB CDR3 length in all four CD4+ subsets. At VDJ recombination sites, type 1 diabetes patients had fewer insertions and more deleted nucleotides, which implies abnormalities in thymic rearrangement.

CDR1 SGDLS and CDR2 YYNGEE are derived from the germline V gene. The CDR3 has 15 amino acids, counting the end cysteine and phenylalanine. The only DNA kept is the CDR3, 45 bases in frame from the first base. V was cut back by 4 bases and J by 2 bases, leaving a gap of 16 bases between them. The High Capacity cDNA Reverse Transcription Kit was used to reverse transcribe all of the isolated RNA, meaning that expressed TCRB transcripts were what got sequenced. Naive, central memory and regulatory T cell samples underwent deep immunoSEQ sequencing, averaging roughly 3.4 million total reads per sample. Sorted cells were lysed in RLT buffer, and RNA was extracted using DNase-treated RNeasy Micro or Mini kits according to cell number. Each cell subset was processed on its own to prevent cross-contamination, while patient and healthy donor samples were processed together. The immunoSEQ multiplex PCR was used to amplify TCRB sequences from cDNA, generating 87-bp fragments that spanned the CDR3 region. Sequencing of the amplicons was performed on the Illumina HiSeq platform. As for the original processing: PCR bias was computationally corrected using synthetic template baselines, reads within Hamming distance 2 were collapsed, and singletons that could not be merged were discarded. Reads were aligned against IMGT to assign V, D and J genes, CDR3 length and insertions or deletions at six rearrangement sites. Within each subset, clonotype counts were normalized to the number of sorted cells before true diversity and Gini coefficients were calculated with the tcR R package. The overlap coefficient, calculated on TCRB nucleotide sequences, was used to quantify repertoire sharing. This immuneACCESS table, as held by TCRdb, lists in-frame sequences with V and J called but not all clones. Of the missing ones, under half trace to an unresolved V gene in checked studies; the others have no known cause. That table is the source of V, J and clone size, and D and trimming were worked out from the DNA. In this sample the table shows about 150,000 clones, about 13% of which occur a single time. The ten largest clones add up to approximately 1.3% of the sample.

Each donor gave one peripheral blood draw, about 110 mL on average, collected into heparinised tubes. A BD FACSAria II was used to sort naive, central memory, regulatory and stem cell-like memory CD4+ T cells with a panel that included CD45RO, CCR7, CD25, CD127, CD95 and CD27. Every sorted population had a purity above 95%. PBMCs were separated immediately by Lymphoprep density gradient centrifugation and were stained directly, without being cultured. So that batch effects would be minimized, each experiment stained and sorted samples in pairs, pairing one healthy donor with one patient. Concerning this clone itself: Its antigen is not yet known. One base away there is no much larger clone; base qualities are not given.

The sequencing input was central memory CD4+ T cells from blood. Recombination connected TRBV9 to TRBJ2-7, and the D gene may be TRBD2, 5 bases matching. The clonotype was recovered from a man younger than 35 with type 1 diabetes. Read as DNA, the sequence is TGTGCCAGCAGCCCTCAAGCGGATTCAACCTACGAGCAGTACTTC. Translated, it gives CASSPQADSTYEQYF.